This TCR beta chain was recorded in a study of radiotherapy plus CTLA-4 blockade in lung cancer. Looking at the study overall: Objective response was observed in more than 15% of patients, and disease control in roughly 30%. Study-level points and caveats: Among reported predictors of response, early blood T cell clone dynamics with interferon-beta performed best. Tumor-derived TCR clones expanded in blood after radiotherapy plus ipilimumab.

The CDR3 has 17 amino acids. Trimming pared 7 bases from V and 0 bases from J, leaving 19 bases between. Germline V gene data show CDR1 as MDHEN and CDR2 as SYDVKM. Here immunoSEQ multiplex PCR was the method, and the copy in TCRdb shows in-frame clones only, minus some. The sample lists 26,000 or so clones, around three quarters occurring once. This clone was seen more than once but under ten times. Antigen unknown. V gene TRBV28 combines with J gene TRBJ1-5; tentatively, D is TRBD1 (5 bases). This clonotype was sampled from a human donor with non-small cell lung cancer that progressed on radiotherapy plus ipilimumab. The sample here was peripheral blood, taken from a patient treated with radiotherapy plus ipilimumab. The CDR3 nucleotides are TGTGCCAGCAAAGGTTTGGGGGAGGGCTATAGCAATCAGCCCCAGCATTTT. This encodes CASKGLGEGYSNQPQHF.